The rows below give T cell receptor beta chains drawn from one sample of a study of blood T cells in healthy people across ages. TCRdb re-called the 5' RACE reads through MiXCR, storing one row per CDR3 protein. The table lists roughly 2 million distinct CDR3 sequences, about 50% of them singletons. Material for sequencing was blood. These receptor sequences come from a woman between 40 and 50 years old in good health. CDR3s include the opening cysteine and the closing phenylalanine or tryptophan. The D gene is left open where the match is weak. The size field is filled for only some rows; it gives once, few, many or a size class.

size,J,V,D,DNA,CDR3
NA,TRBJ2-1,TRBV29-1,TRBD2,TGCAGCGTTCGGACTAGCGGGGGGGGTGTTGAGCAGTTCTTC,CSVRTSGGGVEQFF
NA,TRBJ1-2,TRBV12-3/TRBV12-4,NA,TGTGCCAGCAGTCGGGGGGAGGGGGAGAGTTATGGCTACACCTTC,CASSRGEGESYGYTF
NA,TRBJ2-7,TRBV27,NA,TGTGCCAGCAGTTTATATATCGGGGGAGTTTACGAGCAGTACTTC,CASSLYIGGVYEQYF
NA,TRBJ1-4,TRBV5-8,TRBD1,TGTGCCAGCAGAGGGACAGGGAGGTCAAGTGAAAAACTGTTTTTT,CASRGTGRSSEKLFF
NA,TRBJ1-2,TRBV15,NA,TGTGCCACCAGCAATACCTTTGGGGGGGGGCACTATGGCTACACCTTC,CATSNTFGGGHYGYTF
NA,TRBJ2-1,TRBV18,TRBD1,TGTGCCAGCTCACCACGGGACAGATTCTACAATGAGCAGTTCTTC,CASSPRDRFYNEQFF
NA,TRBJ2-4,TRBV7-2,TRBD2,TGTGCCAGCAGCTTAGGGGTAGCGGGGGGGCATGCCAAAAACATTCAGTACTTC,CASSLGVAGGHAKNIQYF
NA,TRBJ2-5,TRBV28,NA,TGTGCCAGCAGAGGAGGGGGGATTTCCGTCCAAGAGACCCAGTACTTC,CASRGGGISVQETQYF
NA,TRBJ2-7,TRBV4-3,NA,TGCGCCAGCAGCCAAGATACGGCGAGATTCCAGTACTTC,CASSQDTARFQYF
few,TRBJ2-1,TRBV7-8,NA,TGTGCCAGCAACGGGGGGCCGACTTTTAATGAGCAGTTCTTC,CASNGGPTFNEQFF
NA,TRBJ1-2,TRBV10-3,TRBD1,TGTGCCATCAGTGAGGAGAGACAGGGTAACTATGGCTACACCTTC,CAISEERQGNYGYTF
NA,TRBJ1-1,TRBV2,NA,TGTGCCAGCAGCCTTGCGGGGAAGAAGAACACTGAAGCTTTCTTT,CASSLAGKKNTEAFF
NA,TRBJ2-1,TRBV20-1,NA,TGCAGTGCCCAGGACTCGAACAATGAGCAGTTCTTC,CSAQDSNNEQFF
few,TRBJ2-1,TRBV6-2/TRBV6-3,NA,TGTGCCAGCAGTTGGACCCCCCGGGGGGCTTTGGTCAATGAGCAGTTCTTC,CASSWTPRGALVNEQFF
NA,TRBJ1-1,TRBV10-3,NA,TGTGCCATCAGTGGACGGGAAAACACTGAAGCTTTCTTT,CAISGRENTEAFF
few,TRBJ1-6,TRBV7-9,NA,TGTGCCAGCAGCTTAGATTGGGGCGGACCCCTCCACTTT,CASSLDWGGPLHF
NA,TRBJ1-1,TRBV6-1,TRBD1,TGTGCCAGCAGTGCAATGGACAGGGACTGGGACACTGAAGCTTTCTTT,CASSAMDRDWDTEAFF
few,TRBJ2-1,TRBV20-1,TRBD2,TGCAGTGCCTTAGGACTAGCGGGGGCCCACACTTCCTACAATGAGCAGTTCTTC,CSALGLAGAHTSYNEQFF
NA,TRBJ2-3,TRBV12-3/TRBV12-4,NA,TGTGCCAGCAGCCCGAGGGGCAGGGGAGACACAGATACGCAGTATTTT,CASSPRGRGDTDTQYF
few,TRBJ1-1,TRBV4-3,TRBD1,TGCGCCAGCAGCCAGGGACAGTGGAACACTGAAGCTTTCTTT,CASSQGQWNTEAFF
few,TRBJ2-7,TRBV4-3,TRBD1,TGCGCCAGCAGCCAAGGAGGGGGCTGGTACGAGCAGTACTTC,CASSQGGGWYEQYF
NA,TRBJ1-1,TRBV20-1,NA,TGCAGTGCTAGAAGTCAGAACACTGAAGCTTTCTTT,CSARSQNTEAFF
once,TRBJ1-2,TRBV9,NA,TGTGCCAGCAGCCCCCCGGGGGGTTTGGCACATGGCTACACCTTC,CASSPPGGLAHGYTF
NA,TRBJ2-1,TRBV20-1,NA,TGCAGTGCTAGAGCCTTGGGGGGGGCCACCTACAATGAGCAGTTCTTC,CSARALGGATYNEQFF
NA,TRBJ2-2,TRBV7-9,TRBD1,TGTGCCAGCAGCTCCAACCTAAGGACAGGGCTGAACACCGGGGAGCTGTTTTTT,CASSSNLRTGLNTGELFF
NA,TRBJ2-1,TRBV4-3,NA,TGCGCCAGCAGCCCCCGGACTGAGGGTCCCTACAATGAGCAGTTCTTC,CASSPRTEGPYNEQFF
NA,TRBJ1-5,TRBV7-9,NA,TGTGCCAGCAGCTTAGGAGGGGCCGGACTAAGCAATCAGCCCCAGCATTTT,CASSLGGAGLSNQPQHF
NA,TRBJ2-7,TRBV7-2,NA,TGTGCCAGCAGCTCCGTCAGGCGGGTCATAAATGAGCAGTACTTC,CASSSVRRVINEQYF
NA,TRBJ2-5,TRBV20-1,TRBD2,TGCAGTGCTATAAGGTCGGGGGGGCGACAAGAGACCCAGTACTTC,CSAIRSGGRQETQYF
few,TRBJ2-7,TRBV24-1,NA,TGTGCCACCAGTGACCCTTACGAGCAGTACTTC,CATSDPYEQYF
NA,TRBJ2-7,TRBV3-1,NA,TGTGCCAGCAGCCAGGGACTCCCCGCCTACGAGCAGTACTTC,CASSQGLPAYEQYF
NA,TRBJ1-4,TRBV11-2,NA,TGTGCCAGCAGCAACAGGGAGGGGGCAACTAATGAAAAACTGTTTTTT,CASSNREGATNEKLFF
few,TRBJ2-7,TRBV6-1,TRBD1,TGTGCCAGCACCCTACAGGGGTGGTCCTACGAGCAGTACTTC,CASTLQGWSYEQYF
NA,TRBJ2-7,TRBV5-1,TRBD1,TGCGCCAGCAGGACTGAGACAGGGGTTTGGGACGAGCAGTACTTC,CASRTETGVWDEQYF
NA,TRBJ2-7,TRBV27,NA,TGTGCCAGCAGTTTATCGGGCCTTTCGCTGGGGGAGCAGTACTTC,CASSLSGLSLGEQYF
NA,TRBJ1-1,TRBV28,NA,TGTGCCAGCAGTTTTTTGCGTTTCGAGGAGACTGAAGCTTTCTTT,CASSFLRFEETEAFF
few,TRBJ2-1,TRBV4-1,NA,TGCGCCAGCAGCCCTCTCCTGGACCGCCGGAGGGACAATGAGCAGTTCTTC,CASSPLLDRRRDNEQFF
NA,TRBJ2-1,TRBV6-2/TRBV6-3,TRBD2,TGTGCCAGCACCCCGGGGCTAGCGGGGGGCTATGAGCAGTTCTTC,CASTPGLAGGYEQFF
NA,TRBJ1-1,TRBV4-3,NA,TGCGCCAGCAGCCAAGTAGCCGGGGCGGTGAACACTGAAGCTTTCTTT,CASSQVAGAVNTEAFF
NA,TRBJ1-6,TRBV4-3,NA,TGCGCCAGCAGCCAAGATAGCAGTTTCAATGCACCAAATTCACCCCTCCACTTT,CASSQDSSFNAPNSPLHF
few,TRBJ2-7,TRBV10-3,NA,TGTGCGTCAGCCCGGGGCGGGTACGAGCAGTACTTC,CASARGGYEQYF
once,TRBJ2-3,TRBV6-5,NA,TGTGCCAGCAGTTACGCGAGGAGCACAGATACGCAGTATTTT,CASSYARSTDTQYF
NA,TRBJ2-5,TRBV6-1,NA,TGTGCCAGCAGGGAACCCCCGTCGGAGACCCAGTACTTC,CASREPPSETQYF
few,TRBJ2-7,TRBV6-5,NA,TGTGCCAGCAGTTACTCTGGACAGGGAGGGATCTACGAGCAGTACTTC,CASSYSGQGGIYEQYF
few,TRBJ2-1,TRBV15,TRBD2,TGTGCCACCAGCAGAGAACTGGGACTAGCGGAGGACAATGAGCAGTTCTTC,CATSRELGLAEDNEQFF
NA,TRBJ2-1,TRBV6-6,TRBD1,TGTGCCAGCAGTTGGGACAGGGTGGGCAATGAGCAGTTCTTC,CASSWDRVGNEQFF
few,TRBJ2-1,TRBV12-3/TRBV12-4,NA,TGTGCCAGCAGTTTAGCGGTTGGGAGGTTCTATGAGCGGTTCTTC,CASSLAVGRFYERFF
few,TRBJ1-4,TRBV25-1,TRBD1,TGTGCCAGCAGTGAGGGGACAGGGGGAAATGAAAAACTGTTTTTT,CASSEGTGGNEKLFF
few,TRBJ2-1,TRBV6-2/TRBV6-3,TRBD2,TGTGCCAGCAGTTACTCAAGCGGGGGGGCCCGGCAGCAGTTCTTC,CASSYSSGGARQQFF
NA,TRBJ2-3,TRBV7-2,TRBD1,TGTGCCAGCAGCTACCCGGGACAGGGCACAGATACGCAGTATTTT,CASSYPGQGTDTQYF
NA,TRBJ2-7,TRBV20-1,NA,TGCAGTGCTAGGCCCCTCGGGGTCGGGCACTACGAGCAGTACTTC,CSARPLGVGHYEQYF
NA,TRBJ2-7,TRBV10-3,NA,TGTGCCATCAGTGAAACATCGGGTTTAGGACAGAGTATCTACGAGCAGTACTTC,CAISETSGLGQSIYEQYF
NA,TRBJ2-5,TRBV20-1,NA,TGCAGTGCTAGACGGTCGGCAGTCCAAGAGACCCAGTACTTC,CSARRSAVQETQYF
few,TRBJ2-1,TRBV20-1,TRBD2,TGCAGTGCTAGTAATCTAGCGGGGGGTTACAATGAGCAGTTCTTC,CSASNLAGGYNEQFF
NA,TRBJ2-6,TRBV6-2/TRBV6-3,NA,TGTGCCAGCAGGGCCATGGGCAGCTCTGGGGCCAACGTCCTGACTTTC,CASRAMGSSGANVLTF